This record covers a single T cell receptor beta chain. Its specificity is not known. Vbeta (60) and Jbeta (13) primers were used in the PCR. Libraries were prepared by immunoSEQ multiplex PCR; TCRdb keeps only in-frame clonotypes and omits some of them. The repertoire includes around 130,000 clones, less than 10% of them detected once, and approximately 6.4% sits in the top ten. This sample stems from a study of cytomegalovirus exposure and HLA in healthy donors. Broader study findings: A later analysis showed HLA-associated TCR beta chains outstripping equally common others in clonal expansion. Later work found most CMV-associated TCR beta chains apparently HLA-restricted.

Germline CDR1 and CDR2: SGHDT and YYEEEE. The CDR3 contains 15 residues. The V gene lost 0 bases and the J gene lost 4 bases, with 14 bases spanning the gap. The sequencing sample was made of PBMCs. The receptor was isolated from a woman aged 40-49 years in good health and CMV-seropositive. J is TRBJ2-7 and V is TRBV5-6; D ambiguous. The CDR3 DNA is TGTGCCAGCAGCTTGGTAGAGAGGCCAGCTTACGAGCAGTACTTC. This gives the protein CASSLVERPAYEQYF.